Listed below are T cell receptor beta chains from one sample, sequenced in a study of CD8 T cells in Susac syndrome. TCRdb recomputed calls from the immunoSEQ multiplex PCR reads with MiXCR, one row per CDR3 protein. Among around 160,000 distinct CDR3 sequences, 94% were seen once, and the ten largest hold about 0.094%. The material sequenced was CD4+ T cells from PBMCs. The receptors were sampled from a human donor with multiple sclerosis. The CDR3 runs from the conserved cysteine through the conserved F or W. D genes are given only for firm matches. Where a row states a size, it is once, few, many or the class of an expanded clone; other rows omit it.

d_gene	v_gene	abundance	j_gene	CDR3nt	CDR3aa
NA	TRBV24-1	NA	TRBJ2-2	TGTGCCACCGGGGACCTCCGGGACACCGGGGAGCTGTTTTTT	CATGDLRDTGELFF
TRBD1	TRBV19	NA	TRBJ1-4	TGTGCCAGTAGTTTCAGGACAGGCGATATCGAAAAACTGTTTTTT	CASSFRTGDIEKLFF
NA	TRBV6-6	NA	TRBJ2-5	TGTGCCAGCAGTTACGCAAGGGGCCAAGAGACCCAGTACTTC	CASSYARGQETQYF
NA	TRBV25-1	NA	TRBJ1-2	TGTGCCACCGAACGGGCAGGGTCAGTTGGCTATGGCTACACCTTC	CATERAGSVGYGYTF
NA	TRBV20-1	NA	TRBJ1-1	TGCAGTGCTGATGACGGGACCCTGGGGGACACTGAAGCTTTCTTT	CSADDGTLGDTEAFF
NA	TRBV20-1	once	TRBJ2-7	TGCAGTGCTAGAGTCGGGGACGAGCAGTACTTC	CSARVGDEQYF
TRBD2	TRBV23-1	NA	TRBJ2-1	TGCGCCAGCAGTCATGGTAGCGGGAATAATGAGCAGTTCTTC	CASSHGSGNNEQFF
NA	TRBV7-8	NA	TRBJ1-5	TGTGCCAGCAGCTTAGGAGGGCAGGTCAGCAATCAGCCCCAGCATTTT	CASSLGGQVSNQPQHF
TRBD2	TRBV5-4	NA	TRBJ2-1	TGTGCCAGCATGGGGGCTAGCGGGAGAAATGAGCAGTTCTTC	CASMGASGRNEQFF
TRBD2	TRBV29-1	NA	TRBJ2-7	TGCAGCGTTGGAGTGAGTGGGAGGGGTCCCTACGAGCAGTACTTC	CSVGVSGRGPYEQYF
NA	TRBV29-1	NA	TRBJ2-4	TGCAGCGTTGGTGGCAGCCTAGCCCCCAACATTCAGTACTTC	CSVGGSLAPNIQYF
NA	TRBV29-1	NA	TRBJ2-7	TGCAGCGTTGAGGGTCTAGCCTCCTACGAGCAGTACTTC	CSVEGLASYEQYF
NA	TRBV3-1	NA	TRBJ2-3	TGTGCCAGCAGCCAAGCCCAGCCACTTAGTACGCAGTATTTT	CASSQAQPLSTQYF
NA	TRBV7-2	NA	TRBJ2-7	TGTGCCAGCAGCTTAGACAGGTCCAGAGAAGAGCAGTACTTC	CASSLDRSREEQYF
TRBD1	TRBV30	NA	TRBJ2-3	TGTGCCTGGGGGACAGGGTTTGCGGATACGCAGTATTTT	CAWGTGFADTQYF
TRBD2	TRBV28	NA	TRBJ2-1	TGTGCCAGCAGTTTAGGGAGGGAGGAGTTCTTC	CASSLGREEFF
TRBD2	TRBV7-2	NA	TRBJ2-1	TGTGCCAGCAGACTAGCGGGAGTATCCTACAATGAGCAGTTCTTC	CASRLAGVSYNEQFF
NA	TRBV7-2	NA	TRBJ1-2	TGTGCCAGCAGCTTCTCGAGGGAGTCTGGCTACACCTTC	CASSFSRESGYTF
TRBD2	TRBV20-1	NA	TRBJ2-7	TGCAGTGCTAGCACCGGGAGGGGAGCCGGCGAGCAGTACTTC	CSASTGRGAGEQYF
NA	TRBV30	NA	TRBJ2-3	TGTGCCTGGACGTCGACAGCTACTAGCACAGATACGCAGTATTTT	CAWTSTATSTDTQYF
TRBD1	TRBV4-1	NA	TRBJ1-2	TGCGCCAGCAGCCCAATGCCGGGACAGGGAGTCGGCTACACCTTC	CASSPMPGQGVGYTF
NA	TRBV20-1	NA	TRBJ1-1	TGCAGTGCTACTGGGGGCTCATTCACTGAAGCTTTCTTT	CSATGGSFTEAFF
NA	TRBV20-1	once	TRBJ2-3	TGCAGTGCTCCGGGGAACACAGATACGCAGTATTTT	CSAPGNTDTQYF
TRBD1	TRBV11-1	NA	TRBJ2-7	TGTGCCAGCAGCACGGCAAGAGGACAGGGGGATACTTCCTACGAGCAGTACTTC	CASSTARGQGDTSYEQYF
NA	TRBV7-2	NA	TRBJ1-5	TGTGCCAGCAGCCGTGGACGGAGCAATCAGCCCCAGCATTTT	CASSRGRSNQPQHF
TRBD1	TRBV3-1	NA	TRBJ1-4	TGTGCCAGCGGCACAGGGGTCATCGCAACTAATGAAAAACTGTTTTTT	CASGTGVIATNEKLFF
NA	TRBV5-1	once	TRBJ1-1	TGCGCCAGCAGCGCCTCGTTGGGGGGCACTGAAGCTTTCTTT	CASSASLGGTEAFF